The 20 T cell receptor beta chains below come from one sample, sequenced in a study of blood T cells in healthy people across ages. A second roughly 6 to 12 cycle PCR used barcoded and J-beta primers. TCRdb re-called the 5' RACE reads with MiXCR, one entry per CDR3 protein. The table includes 1 million or so distinct CDR3 sequences, 20% to 25% detected once. This same sample was also taken into another study, of T cells of mothers and their children.

The specimen sequenced was blood. The receptors derive from a girl aged 2 to 10 in good health.

This clonotype was found a few times. The chain joins TRBV29-1 to TRBJ2-2; D unresolved. Germline V gene data show CDR1 as SQVTM and CDR2 as ANQGSEA. CDR3 length equals 12 residues. Written as DNA, the CDR3 is TGCAGTGTTAAGTGGGACACCGGGGAGCTGTTTTTT. Amino acids: CSVKWDTGELFF.

The chain joins TRBV11-3 to TRBJ2-7, with a possible D match to TRBD1 (6 bases). V shed 1 base and J shed 9 bases, with 19 bases lying between them. Germline values: CDR1 SGHNT, CDR2 YENEEA. The CDR3 is 15 residues long. The CDR3 region is CASSLAHGQLRGQYF. CDR3 DNA: TGTGCCAGCAGCTTAGCCCACGGACAGCTACGAGGGCAGTACTTC.

This clonotype came up a few times. V is TRBV9 and J is TRBJ2-3; D is undetermined. Deletions cut 4 bases from V and 2 bases from J, with 14 bases between. Germline V gene sequence: CDR1 SGDLS, CDR2 YYNGEE. The CDR3 runs 15 residues. The CDR3 protein is CASSSHGEDTDTQYF. The CDR3, as DNA: TGTGCCAGCAGCTCCCACGGAGAAGACACAGATACGCAGTATTTT.

The chain carries TRBV14 and TRBJ2-3; 9 nucleotides match TRBD2. CDR3 length equals 18 residues. V gave up 1 base and J gave up 6 bases; unmatched junction bases: 14. The germline V gene has CDR1 SGHDN and CDR2 FVKESK. The CDR3 bases are TGTGCCAGCAGCCAAGCCCCCCAGCGGGGGGTCCCTGTGGATACGCAGTATTTT. Translation gives CASSQAPQRGVPVDTQYF.

The rearrangement links TRBV6-1 to TRBJ2-1; D remains unclear. This CDR3 contains 16 residues. Germline loops: CDR1 MNHNS, CDR2 SASEGT. The V gene lost 3 bases and the J gene lost 0 bases, with 12 bases spanning the gap. In DNA, the CDR3 is TGTGCCAGCAGTGACTTACGGGTCCGCTCCTACAATGAGCAGTTCTTC. Amino acid sequence: CASSDLRVRSYNEQFF.

This clonotype turned up a few times. As DNA, the CDR3 is TGCAGTGCTGCTGGCGGCAGGGTCCAAGACACCGGGGAGCTGTTTTTT. Translation: CSAAGGRVQDTGELFF. The chain combines TRBV20-1 with TRBJ2-2; D is perhaps TRBD1 (5 bases). The germline V gene encodes CDR1 DFQATT and CDR2 SNEGSKA (reference sequence). The CDR3 consists of 16 residues. The V and J ends lost 5 bases and 3 bases respectively, with 19 bases between them.

This clonotype was observed a handful of times. The chain joins TRBV20-1 to TRBJ1-1; weak D call: TRBD1 (5 bases). With 3 bases removed from V and 3 bases from J, the gap between germline ends came to 11 bases. In germline, CDR1 is DFQATT, CDR2 SNEGSKA (reference sequence). CDR3 size: 13 residues. The CDR3 loop is CSASQRGDTEAFF. The CDR3 region has the DNA TGCAGTGCTAGTCAGCGGGGGGACACTGAAGCTTTCTTT.

The chain recombines TRBV4-2 with TRBJ2-2; D unclear. There are 15 residues in the CDR3. Trimming stripped 3 bases from V and 3 bases from J, with 11 bases between. Germline V gives CDR1 LGHNA, CDR2 YNFKEQ. DNA of the CDR3: TGTGCCAGCAGCCATGAGGACCCGGACACCGGGGAGCTGTTTTTT. It encodes CASSHEDPDTGELFF.

This clonotype was counted a few times. The chain couples TRBV7-9 to TRBJ2-1; 12 positions match TRBD1. V lost 5 bases, J lost 7 bases, and 9 bases stayed unmatched. From germline, CDR1 is SEHNR and CDR2 FQNEAQ (reference sequence). This CDR3 has 16 amino acids. As DNA, the CDR3 is TGTGCCAGCAGCGAACCGGGACAGGGGGCGTCGAATGAGCAGTTCTTC. It codes for CASSEPGQGASNEQFF. The variable domain in full, completed from reference TRBV7-9 and TRBJ2-1, reads DTGVSQNPRHKITKRGQNVTFRCDPISEHNRLYWYRQTLGQGPEFLTYFQNEAQLEKSRLLSDRFSAERPKGSFSTLEIQRTEQGDSAMYLCASSEPGQGASNEQFFGPGTRLTVL.

J is TRBJ2-5 and V is TRBV7-3, with TRBD2 matching over 13 bases. The junction had 7 bases not matched to a gene; V was cut back by 5 bases and J by 4 bases. The CDR3 runs 16 residues. Germline CDR1 reads SGHTA; CDR2 reads FQGTGA. The CDR3 bases are TGTGCCAGCAGCCCCACTAGCGGGGGGGCGCTAGAGACCCAGTACTTC. It specifies CASSPTSGGALETQYF.

The chain has TRBV12-3 or TRBV12-4 and TRBJ1-1; perhaps TRBD1 as D (5 bases). V lost 7 bases, J lost 3 bases, and 15 bases lay in between. This CDR3 is 14 amino acids long. CDR3 sequence reads: CASKIRGVDTEAFF. The CDR3 coding sequence is TGTGCCAGCAAAATACGGGGGGTGGACACTGAAGCTTTCTTT.

The chain uses TRBV7-9 and TRBJ2-3; maybe TRBD1 (5 bases). The CDR3 is 17 residues long. The germline V and J ends were trimmed by 5 bases and 2 bases, with 20 bases remaining between them. CDR1 is SEHNR, CDR2 FQNEAQ, per germline (reference sequence). The CDR3 region has the DNA TGTGCCAGCAGCCATAGCCAGATGGGGCCTTACACAGATACGCAGTATTTT. It codes for CASSHSQMGPYTDTQYF. The full variable domain, rest sourced from reference TRBV7-9 and TRBJ2-3, is DTGVSQNPRHKITKRGQNVTFRCDPISEHNRLYWYRQTLGQGPEFLTYFQNEAQLEKSRLLSDRFSAERPKGSFSTLEIQRTEQGDSAMYLCASSHSQMGPYTDTQYFGPGTRLTVL.

This CDR3 reads CASSLKVVDTEAFF. The CDR3 DNA sequence: TGTGCCAGCAGTTTAAAGGTAGTAGACACTGAAGCTTTCTTT. This chain connects TRBV27 to TRBJ1-1; D remains ambiguous. Germline V gives CDR1 MNHEY, CDR2 SMNVEV (reference sequence). The V end lost 2 bases, the J end lost 3 bases, and 10 bases lay between the germline ends. This CDR3 has 14 amino acids.

This clonotype was counted between two and nine times. The V and J genes are TRBV19 and TRBJ2-5, with D unresolved. The tail of the sequence fits TRBJ2-7 better, so the J call may be wrong. CDR3 length: 13 amino acids. CDR1 is LNHDA and CDR2 is SQIVND in the germline V gene (reference sequence). Here the CDR3 DNA reads TGTGCCAGTAGTTCCCCGGACCAATACGAGCAGTACTTC. Residues: CASSSPDQYEQYF.

This clonotype occurred a few times. The rearrangement joins TRBV20-1 to TRBJ2-7; D uncertain. The germline V gene has CDR1 DFQATT and CDR2 SNEGSKA (reference sequence). This CDR3 contains 11 residues. The V end was cut by 2 bases, the J end by 5 bases, with 7 bases between. CDR3 sequence reads: CSARFRDEQYF. CDR3 bases: TGCAGTGCTAGATTTAGAGACGAGCAGTACTTC.

This chain uses TRBV4-1 with TRBJ2-7, with TRBD1 matching 11 bases. The CDR3 loop spans 15 amino acids. The V gene's germline CDR1 is MGHRA and CDR2 YSYEKL. Trimming at V came to 2 bases and at J to 3 bases, leaving 3 bases not matched to a gene. As DNA, the CDR3 is TGCGCCAGCAGCCAACTAGGGACAGGGGGCTACGAGCAGTACTTC. Encoded protein: CASSQLGTGGYEQYF.

This clonotype was detected only a few times. Relative to the germline gene, one junction end is altered; a read error may explain this. The chain links TRBV3-1 to TRBJ2-3; TRBD1 or TRBD2 may be the D gene (5 bases each). This CDR3 region has 15 residues. CDR1 and CDR2 from the germline V gene are LGHDT and YNNKEL (reference sequence). The CDR3 DNA sequence: TGTGCCATCCAAATCGGGGCGAATCACACAGATGCGCAGTATTTT. It specifies CAIQIGANHTDAQYF.

The genes are TRBV7-2 and TRBJ2-5; unclear D gene. This CDR3 has 13 residues. The V gene's germline CDR1 is SGHTA and CDR2 FQGNSA. V was clipped by 3 bases and J by 2 bases, with 7 bases between them. CDR3 loop: CASSFSLQETQYF. In DNA, the CDR3 is TGTGCCAGCAGCTTTTCCCTGCAAGAGACCCAGTACTTC.

This chain links TRBV5-1 with TRBJ2-3; 7 bases are a match to TRBD2. The CDR3 is 16 amino acids. Looked up from germline, CDR1 is SGHRS and CDR2 is YFSETQ. The J segment lost 2 bases and the V segment lost 2 bases, leaving 8 bases of the junction unmatched. DNA of the CDR3: TGCGCCAGCAGCTTCAAAACGAGCGGGGACACAGATACGCAGTATTTT. Translating gives CASSFKTSGDTDTQYF. The full variable domain, rest sourced from reference TRBV5-1 and TRBJ2-3, is KAGVTQTPRYLIKTRGQQVTLSCSPISGHRSVSWYQQTPGQGLQFLFEYFSETQRNKGNFPGRFSGRQFSNSRSEMNVSTLELGDSALYLCASSFKTSGDTDTQYFGPGTRLTVL.

The J gene is TRBJ2-3, the V gene TRBV3-1, with D perhaps matching TRBD2 (6 bases). Germline V gene sequence: CDR1 LGHDT, CDR2 YNNKEL (reference sequence). This CDR3 region has 16 residues. V shed 4 bases and J shed 1 base, with 15 bases lying between them. CDR3 nucleotides: TGTGCCAGCAGCCGTTACCTAGCGCAAGGCACAGATACGCAGTATTTT. Protein product: CASSRYLAQGTDTQYF.